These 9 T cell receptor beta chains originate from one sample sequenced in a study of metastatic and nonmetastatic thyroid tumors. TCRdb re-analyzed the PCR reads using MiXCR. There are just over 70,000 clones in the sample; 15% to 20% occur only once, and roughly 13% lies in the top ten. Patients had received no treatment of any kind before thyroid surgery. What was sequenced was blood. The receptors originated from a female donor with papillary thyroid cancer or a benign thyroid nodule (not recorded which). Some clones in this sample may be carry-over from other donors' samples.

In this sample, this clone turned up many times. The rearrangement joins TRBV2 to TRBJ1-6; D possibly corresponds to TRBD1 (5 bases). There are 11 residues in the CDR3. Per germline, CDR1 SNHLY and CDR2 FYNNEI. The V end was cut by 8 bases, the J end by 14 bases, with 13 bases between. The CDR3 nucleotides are TGTGCCAGCGGGACGGCCTTTGCCCTCCACTTT. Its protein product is CASGTAFALHF.

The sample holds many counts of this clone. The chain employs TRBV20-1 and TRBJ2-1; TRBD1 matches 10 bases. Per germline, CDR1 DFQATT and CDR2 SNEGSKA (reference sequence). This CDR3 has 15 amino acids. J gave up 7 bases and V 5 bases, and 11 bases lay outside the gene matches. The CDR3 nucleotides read TGCAGTGCTTCTACCGCGGGACAGGGGTGGAATGAGCAGTTCTTC. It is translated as CSASTAGQGWNEQFF.

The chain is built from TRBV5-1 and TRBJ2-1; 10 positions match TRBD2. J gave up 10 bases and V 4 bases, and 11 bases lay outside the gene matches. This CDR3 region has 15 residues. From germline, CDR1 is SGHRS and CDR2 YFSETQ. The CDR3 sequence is CASSGGSGRAYEQFF. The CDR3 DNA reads TGCGCCAGCAGCGGGGGGAGCGGGAGGGCCTACGAGCAGTTCTTC.

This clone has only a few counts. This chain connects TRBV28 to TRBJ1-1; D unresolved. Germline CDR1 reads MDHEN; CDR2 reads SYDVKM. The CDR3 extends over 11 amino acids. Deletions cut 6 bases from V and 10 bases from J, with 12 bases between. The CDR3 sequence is CASSNGRTAFF. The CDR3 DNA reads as TGTGCCAGCAGCAACGGGCGTACAGCTTTCTTT.

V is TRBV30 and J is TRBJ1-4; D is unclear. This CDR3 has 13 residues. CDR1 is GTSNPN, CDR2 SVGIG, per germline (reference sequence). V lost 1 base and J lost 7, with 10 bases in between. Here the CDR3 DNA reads TGTGCCTGGAGTGGAGGGATCGGTGAAAAACTGTTTTTT. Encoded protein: CAWSGGIGEKLFF.

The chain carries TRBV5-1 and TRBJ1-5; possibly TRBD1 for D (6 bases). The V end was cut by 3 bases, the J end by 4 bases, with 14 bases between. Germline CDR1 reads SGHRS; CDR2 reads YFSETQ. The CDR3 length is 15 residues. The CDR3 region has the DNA TGCGCCAGCAGCTCGGACGGACAGATTAATCAGCCCCAGCATTTT. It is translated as CASSSDGQINQPQHF.

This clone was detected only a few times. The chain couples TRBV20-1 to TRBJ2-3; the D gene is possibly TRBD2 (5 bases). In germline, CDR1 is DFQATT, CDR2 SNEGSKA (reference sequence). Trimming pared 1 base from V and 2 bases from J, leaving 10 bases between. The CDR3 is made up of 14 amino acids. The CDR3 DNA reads TGCAGTGCTAGAGTCGGACTGACCACAGATACGCAGTATTTT. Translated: CSARVGLTTDTQYF.

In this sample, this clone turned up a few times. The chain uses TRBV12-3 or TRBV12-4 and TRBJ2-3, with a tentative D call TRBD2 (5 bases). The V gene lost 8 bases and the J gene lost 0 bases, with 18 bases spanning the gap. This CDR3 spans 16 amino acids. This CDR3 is CASGTTASGSTDTQYF. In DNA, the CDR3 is TGTGCCAGCGGTACGACGGCCAGCGGCAGCACAGATACGCAGTATTTT.

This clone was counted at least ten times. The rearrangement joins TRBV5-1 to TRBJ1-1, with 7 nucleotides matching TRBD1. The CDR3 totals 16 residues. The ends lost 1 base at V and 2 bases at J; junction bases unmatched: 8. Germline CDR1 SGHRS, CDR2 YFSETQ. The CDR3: CASSLIPQGGNTEAFF. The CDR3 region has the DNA TGCGCCAGCAGCTTGATTCCGCAGGGGGGAAACACTGAAGCTTTCTTT.